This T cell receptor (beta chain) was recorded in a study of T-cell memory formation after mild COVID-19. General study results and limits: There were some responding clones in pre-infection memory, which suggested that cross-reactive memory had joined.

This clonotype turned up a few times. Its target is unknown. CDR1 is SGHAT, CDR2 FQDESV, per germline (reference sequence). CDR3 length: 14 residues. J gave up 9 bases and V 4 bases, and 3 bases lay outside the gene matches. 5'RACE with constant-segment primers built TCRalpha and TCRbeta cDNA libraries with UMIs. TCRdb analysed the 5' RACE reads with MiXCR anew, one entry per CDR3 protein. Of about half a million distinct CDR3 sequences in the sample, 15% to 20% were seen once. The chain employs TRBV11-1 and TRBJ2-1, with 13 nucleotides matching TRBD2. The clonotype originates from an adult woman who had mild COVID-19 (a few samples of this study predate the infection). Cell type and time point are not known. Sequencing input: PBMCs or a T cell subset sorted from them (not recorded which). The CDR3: CASSWRLAGGEQFF. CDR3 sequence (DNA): TGTGCCAGCAGCTGGAGACTAGCGGGAGGTGAGCAGTTCTTC.